The clone carrying this T cell receptor beta chain was seen a handful of times. The antigen remains undetermined. The record originates from a study of T-cell memory formation after mild COVID-19. About the study: Each donor largely had its own TCR clusters. Study-level results: The second-wave clones peaking on day 37 were not confirmed as SARS-CoV-2-specific. Clones that contracted clustered mainly in CM and EM if CD4+ and in EMRA if CD8+.

The V segment lost 6 bases and the J segment 8 bases; nucleotides outside the gene matches: 12. CDR1 DFQATT and CDR2 SNEGSKA come from the germline V gene (reference sequence). This CDR3 region has 14 residues. TCRdb independently ran MiXCR on the 5' RACE reads; one entry per CDR3 protein. Counted here are under 200,000 distinct CDR3 sequences, approximately 10% occurring once; the ten biggest clones make up approximately 3.8%. This chain uses TRBV20-1 with TRBJ2-1; the match to TRBD1 covers 8 bases. The sequence was obtained from a young man who had mild COVID-19 (a few samples of this study predate the infection). Cell type and time point are not known. Sequencing used PBMCs or a T cell subset sorted from them (not recorded which). Written as DNA, the CDR3 is TGCAGTGCGCAGACAGGGGCGGCGTCGGATGAGCAGTTCTTC. This codes for CSAQTGAASDEQFF.